The TCR beta chain under discussion was sequenced for a study of cytomegalovirus exposure and HLA in healthy donors. Background on the study: Both the approximately 120 validation repertoires and the 600 to 750 first-cohort repertoires used the same platform, as reported by a later analysis. Study outcomes and limitations: The investigators catalogued 180 or so TCR beta chains as cytomegalovirus-associated. Reports described diagnosis of cytomegalovirus status by the classifier as highly specific and sensitive.

CDR1 and CDR2 from the germline V gene are MRHNA and SNTAGT. After removal of 10 bases from V and 4 bases from J, the junction contained 13 bases not matched to a gene. The CDR3 loop spans 14 amino acids. As to this clone: The antigen remains unidentified.

The validation cohort, a group of over a hundred subjects, included the donors and was separate from the approximately 660-subject first cohort. Generated by immunoSEQ multiplex PCR, the TCRdb table keeps only in-frame clones and is missing some. The table lists some 150,000 clones, 88% of them singletons. The sample comprised PBMCs. The chain employs TRBV6-4 and TRBJ2-7, with 7 bases that match TRBD1. The TCR sequence derives from a man between 18 and 35 years old in good health and CMV-seronegative. The CDR3 DNA follows: TGTGCCACCTTACCGGGACAGCGACTTTACGAGCAGTACGTC. It yields the protein CATLPGQRLYEQYV.